Shown below are 31 T cell receptor beta chains from a single sample sequenced in a study of CD8 T cells in Susac syndrome. With random hexamers, 0.5 to 1 ug RNA was reverse transcribed. TCRdb reanalysed the immunoSEQ multiplex PCR reads using MiXCR and keeps one entry per CDR3 protein. Of some 58,000 distinct CDR3 sequences in the sample, approximately 95% are singletons; the top ten hold 0.75%. Sequenced sample: CD8+ T cells from PBMCs. The source is a human donor with Susac syndrome.

The gene calls are TRBV11-2 and TRBJ2-7; no firm D call. Trimming took 6 bases from V and 7 from J, leaving 10 bases between them. The V gene's germline CDR1 is SGHAT and CDR2 FQNNGV. This CDR3 has 11 amino acids. The CDR3 spells CASSSLREQYF. CDR3 in DNA: TGTGCCAGCAGTTCACTACGGGAGCAGTACTTC.

The CDR3, as DNA: TGTGCCAGCAGTTTAATCACTAGCGCCGGGGAGCTGTTTTTT. Its translation: CASSLITSAGELFF. The chain combines TRBV28 with TRBJ2-2, with TRBD2 identical over 7 bases. CDR1 is MDHEN and CDR2 is SYDVKM in the germline V gene. After removal of 2 bases from V and 6 bases from J, the junction contained 3 bases not matched to a gene. The CDR3 loop spans 14 amino acids.

The chain employs TRBV13 and TRBJ2-1; perhaps TRBD1 as D (7 bases). V was clipped by 5 bases and J by 7 bases, with 12 bases between them. Germline CDR1 PRHDT, CDR2 FYEKMQ (reference sequence). The CDR3 covers 13 residues. The CDR3 loop reads CASSQTGRNEQFF. In DNA form, the CDR3 reads TGTGCCAGCAGCCAGACAGGGAGGAATGAGCAGTTCTTC.

The rearrangement joins TRBV7-9 to TRBJ1-6; 7 positions agree with TRBD1. With 0 bases clipped from V and 9 bases from J, the junction kept 5 bases outside the gene matches. Germline V lookup: CDR1 SEHNR, CDR2 FQNEAQ (reference sequence). The CDR3 consists of 15 residues. The CDR3 protein is CASSLAGTDRSPLHF. The CDR3 nucleotides are TGTGCCAGCAGCTTAGCGGGGACAGATCGTTCACCCCTCCACTTT.

The rearrangement links TRBV20-1 to TRBJ2-7; unclear D gene. The germline V gene encodes CDR1 DFQATT and CDR2 SNEGSKA (reference sequence). V shed 7 bases and J shed 2 bases, with 9 bases lying between them. This CDR3 has 11 amino acids. The CDR3 nucleotides read TGCAGTGGTGGAGACCCCTACGAGCAGTACTTC. It codes for CSGGDPYEQYF.

The chain recombines TRBV7-8 with TRBJ2-5; TRBD1 or TRBD2 may be the D gene (5 bases each). V dropped 8 bases and J dropped 0 bases, with 13 bases sitting between them. The length of the CDR3 is 14 residues. Germline V gene data show CDR1 as SGHVS and CDR2 as FQNEAQ. The CDR3 here is CASLREGHQETQYF. The CDR3 nucleotides are TGTGCCAGCCTACGCGAGGGGCACCAAGAGACCCAGTACTTC.

The CDR3 here is CASSQDRRGPVQETQYF. The CDR3 nucleotides read TGTGCCAGCAGCCAAGATCGTCGGGGGCCGGTACAAGAGACCCAGTACTTC. The V and J genes are TRBV3-1 and TRBJ2-5; D may be TRBD1 or TRBD2 (6 bases each). V was clipped by 0 bases and J by 2 bases, with 16 bases between them. The CDR3 consists of 17 residues. Germline CDR1 and CDR2: LGHDT and YNNKEL (reference sequence).

Here the CDR3 DNA reads TGCAGCGTTGAGGATGACCGCGCCAGCAGGTACGAGCAGTACTTC. Protein sequence: CSVEDDRASRYEQYF. The V gene is TRBV29-1, the J gene TRBJ2-7; D gene unclear. The CDR3 is 15 residues long. From germline, CDR1 is SQVTM and CDR2 ANQGSEA. Trimming stripped 3 bases from V and 4 bases from J, with 19 bases between.

The J gene is TRBJ2-7, the V gene TRBV5-6; possibly TRBD1 or TRBD2 for D (5 bases each). V lost 0 bases to trimming and J lost 0 bases, with 7 bases between them. CDR1 is SGHDT and CDR2 is YYEEEE in the germline V gene. This CDR3 contains 14 residues. In nucleotides, the CDR3 is TGTGCCAGCAGCTTGGGGGGGTACTCCTACGAGCAGTACTTC. Encoded protein: CASSLGGYSYEQYF.

This clonotype was recorded only once. V usage is TRBV14 and J usage is TRBJ2-7, with 7 positions matching TRBD2. Trimming at V came to 2 bases and at J to 3 bases, leaving 1 base not matched to a gene. Germline V gene lookup returns CDR1 SGHDN and CDR2 FVKESK. This CDR3 is built from 13 residues. This CDR3 reads CASSQLAVYEQYF. The CDR3 nucleotides are TGTGCCAGCAGCCAACTAGCGGTCTACGAGCAGTACTTC.

DNA of the CDR3: TGTGCCAGCAGCCCACCGGCGGGGGGTTCCACAGATACGCAGTATTTT. This codes for CASSPPAGGSTDTQYF. The V gene is TRBV7-8, the J gene TRBJ2-3; 8 nucleotides line up with TRBD2. J gave up 2 bases and V 5 bases, and 9 bases lay outside the gene matches. CDR3 size: 16 residues. CDR1 is SGHVS and CDR2 is FQNEAQ in the germline V gene.

Of note for this clonotype: One end of the junction varies from germline; a read error may be responsible. The rearrangement links TRBV4-3 to TRBJ2-1; 7 positions match TRBD1. CDR3 length: 16 amino acids. The germline gives CDR1 LGHNA, CDR2 YSLEER. CDR3 sequence (DNA): TGCGCCAGCAGGCAAGATTGGGACAGCGCCTACAATGAGCAGTTCTTC. Translation: CASRQDWDSAYNEQFF.

The J gene is TRBJ2-1, the V gene TRBV6-6; D is uncertain. V was trimmed by 4 bases and J by 5 bases, leaving 9 bases between them. Germline CDR1 MNHNY, CDR2 SVGAGI (reference sequence). The CDR3 extends over 13 amino acids. The CDR3 DNA reads TGTGCCAGCAGTTTTTCGATCGACAATGAGCAGTTCTTC. It specifies CASSFSIDNEQFF.

The rearrangement uses TRBV4-3 and TRBJ2-5, with 9 bases identical to TRBD2. V was pared by 1 base and J by 3 bases, with 6 bases of the junction left unmatched. CDR1 is LGHNA and CDR2 is YSLEER in the germline V gene. The CDR3 is 16 residues long. DNA for the CDR3: TGCGCCAGCAGCCAAGTCGCTAGCGGGGTAGAAGAGACCCAGTACTTC. Residues: CASSQVASGVEETQYF.

The chain links TRBV7-2 to TRBJ2-7; a possible D gene is TRBD2 (5 bases). The CDR3 is made up of 17 amino acids. Trimming left V 1 base short and J 5 bases short, with 21 bases between. Germline values: CDR1 SGHTA, CDR2 FQGNSA. The CDR3 DNA follows: TGTGCCAGCAGCTTAGACCGCCAAGGTTTGGGGAGACACGAGCAGTACTTC. It codes for CASSLDRQGLGRHEQYF.

This clonotype appeared once. The chain employs TRBV4-2 and TRBJ2-1; D uncertain. Trimming left V 3 bases short and J 8 bases short, with 5 bases between. Germline CDR1 and CDR2: LGHNA and YNFKEQ. The CDR3 has 11 residues. The CDR3 loop reads CASSHDHEQFF. The CDR3 DNA follows: TGTGCCAGCAGCCACGACCATGAGCAGTTCTTC.

The chain employs TRBV7-6 and TRBJ1-5; unclear D gene. The CDR3 has 14 residues. CDR1 is SGHVS, CDR2 FNYEAQ, per germline. The V end was cut by 1 base, the J end by 0 bases, with 4 bases between. DNA of the CDR3: TGTGCCAGCAGCTTAGAGGGTAGCAATCAGCCCCAGCATTTT. Its translation is CASSLEGSNQPQHF.

CDR3 bases: TGCAGCGTTGAAGATCCTGCGCGCGGGGGGGCCTACAATGAGCAGTTCTTC. The encoded protein is CSVEDPARGGAYNEQFF. This chain links TRBV29-1 with TRBJ2-1; TRBD2 matches 9 bases. V trimming: 0 bases; J trimming: 2 bases; junction bases outside the gene matches: 8. CDR3 length equals 17 residues. In germline, CDR1 is SQVTM, CDR2 ANQGSEA.

The chain has TRBV9 and TRBJ2-7, with a weak D call TRBD2 (6 bases). The germline CDR1 and CDR2 sequences are SGDLS and YYNGEE. There are 12 residues in the CDR3. Trimming took 4 bases from V and 3 from J, leaving 8 bases between them. CDR3 sequence: CASSPGGYEQYF. Here the CDR3 DNA reads TGTGCCAGCAGCCCCGGGGGCTACGAGCAGTACTTC. The variable domain in full, completed from reference TRBV9 and TRBJ2-7, reads DSGVTQTPKHLITATGQRVTLRCSPRSGDLSVYWYQQSLDQGLQFLIQYYNGEERAKGNILERFSAQQFPDLHSELNLSSLELGDSALYFCASSPGGYEQYFGPGTRLTVT.

V gene TRBV11-3 combines with J gene TRBJ2-6, with D perhaps assigned TRBD1 or TRBD2 (5 bases each). V was shortened by 1 base and J by 4 bases, with 8 bases between the two germline ends. Germline assignment: CDR1 SGHNT and CDR2 YENEEA. There are 15 residues in the CDR3. The CDR3 reads CASSLGGDGANVLTF. The CDR3 DNA reads TGTGCCAGCAGCTTAGGAGGGGACGGGGCCAACGTCCTGACTTTC.

This chain links TRBV20-1 with TRBJ2-5, with D uncertain. This CDR3 contains 14 residues. The germline V gene has CDR1 DFQATT and CDR2 SNEGSKA (reference sequence). V shed 2 bases and J shed 4 bases, with 14 bases lying between them. CDR3: CSARIWGVRETQYF. The CDR3 region has the DNA TGCAGTGCTAGAATTTGGGGTGTCAGAGAGACCCAGTACTTC.

The chain combines TRBV3-1 with TRBJ2-4; a weak D match, TRBD2 (6 bases). The ends were cut back, 0 bases at V and 9 bases at J, with 12 bases in the middle. The CDR3 spans 14 residues. The germline CDR1 and CDR2 sequences are LGHDT and YNNKEL (reference sequence). This chain's CDR3 is CASSQETGAAIQYF. The CDR3 region has the DNA TGTGCCAGCAGCCAAGAAACGGGAGCGGCCATTCAGTACTTC.

The rearrangement uses TRBV6-4 and TRBJ2-1; D unresolved. The CDR3 is made up of 14 amino acids. CDR1 and CDR2 (germline): MRHNA, SNTAGT. Trimming took 10 bases from V and 6 from J, leaving 19 bases between them. Here the CDR3 DNA reads TGTGCCACCAGCCCTTTAGCTACTATCAATGAGCAGTTCTTC. The encoded protein is CATSPLATINEQFF.

This chain connects TRBV15 to TRBJ2-3; unclear D gene. This CDR3 is built from 13 residues. Germline values: CDR1 LNHNV, CDR2 YYDKDF (reference sequence). Trimming took 4 bases from V and 5 from J, leaving 10 bases between them. The CDR3: CATSTIPRDTQYF. For the CDR3, the DNA is TGTGCCACCAGCACCATACCCAGAGATACGCAGTATTTT.

The chain has TRBV7-8 and TRBJ2-6; no definite D call. Trimming removed 11 bases at V and 1 base at J, with 9 bases between. The germline gives CDR1 SGHVS, CDR2 FQNEAQ. There are 13 residues in the CDR3. The CDR3 DNA reads TGTGCCTGTCCCCAGTCTGGGGCCAACGTCCTGACTTTC. Residues: CACPQSGANVLTF.

The DNA of the CDR3 is TGTGCCAGCAGCTTAGTGGAGTGGAACACTGAAGCTTTCTTT. This encodes CASSLVEWNTEAFF. The chain recombines TRBV7-2 with TRBJ1-1; D is uncertain. The germline CDR1 and CDR2 sequences are SGHTA and FQGNSA. The CDR3 runs 14 residues. V was clipped by 1 base and J by 1 base, with 7 bases between them.

The chain has TRBV5-6 and TRBJ2-4, with no clear D. The V gene lost 3 bases and the J gene lost 0 bases, with 13 bases spanning the gap. The CDR3 covers 16 residues. Germline-derived CDR1 and CDR2 are SGHDT and YYEEEE. CDR3: CASSSVTALAKNIQYF. CDR3 in DNA: TGTGCCAGCAGCTCTGTTACAGCGCTAGCCAAAAACATTCAGTACTTC.

The genes are TRBV11-2 and TRBJ2-3, with D perhaps TRBD1 (5 bases). CDR3 length: 16 amino acids. Germline V gene lookup returns CDR1 SGHAT and CDR2 FQNNGV. Trimming left V 0 bases short and J 5 bases short, with 15 bases between. Written as DNA, the CDR3 is TGTGCCAGCAGCTTAGATCGGGCAGGGCGTAGAGATACGCAGTATTTT. Translation: CASSLDRAGRRDTQYF.

The chain recombines TRBV9 with TRBJ2-1; 7 nucleotides align to TRBD2. Germline CDR1 is SGDLS and CDR2 is YYNGEE. V was pared by 2 bases and J by 4 bases, with 3 bases of the junction left unmatched. There are 14 residues in the CDR3. This CDR3 reads CASSVDSGYNEQFF. CDR3 in DNA: TGTGCCAGCAGCGTTGATAGCGGGTACAATGAGCAGTTCTTC.

The chain combines TRBV20-1 with TRBJ2-3, with 9 positions matching TRBD2. The ends lost 6 bases at V and 0 bases at J; junction bases unmatched: 7. The CDR3 contains 15 residues. CDR1 and CDR2 (germline): DFQATT, SNEGSKA (reference sequence). The CDR3 region has the DNA TGCAGTGCCAACCACCTAGCGGGGAGCACAGATACGCAGTATTTT. Encoded protein: CSANHLAGSTDTQYF.

V is TRBV12-3 or TRBV12-4 and J is TRBJ2-3; 11 nucleotides agree with TRBD2. V was clipped by 5 bases and J by 0 bases; unmatched bases: 10. The CDR3 is made up of 18 amino acids. The CDR3 is CASSPTGTSGTSTDTQYF. The CDR3 region has the DNA TGTGCCAGCAGTCCTACCGGGACTAGCGGAACTAGCACAGATACGCAGTATTTT.